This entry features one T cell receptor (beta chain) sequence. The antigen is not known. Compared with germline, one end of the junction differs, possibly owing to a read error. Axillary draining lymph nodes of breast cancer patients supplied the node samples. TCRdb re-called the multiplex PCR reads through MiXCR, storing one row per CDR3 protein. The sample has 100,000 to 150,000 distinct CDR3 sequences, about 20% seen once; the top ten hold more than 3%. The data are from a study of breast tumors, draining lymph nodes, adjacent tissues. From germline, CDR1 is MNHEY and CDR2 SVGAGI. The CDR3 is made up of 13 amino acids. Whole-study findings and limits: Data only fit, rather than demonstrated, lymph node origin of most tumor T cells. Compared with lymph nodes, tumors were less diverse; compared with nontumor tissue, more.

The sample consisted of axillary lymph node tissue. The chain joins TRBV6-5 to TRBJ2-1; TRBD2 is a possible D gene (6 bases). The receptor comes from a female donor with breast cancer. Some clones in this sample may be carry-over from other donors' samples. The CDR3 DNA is TGTGCCAGCAGTTACTCTCGGGACCGGGAGCAGTCCTTC. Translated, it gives CASSYSRDREQSF.